The 18 T cell receptor beta chains below come from one sample, sequenced in a study of regulatory T cells in long-lasting Graves disease (dated by TCRdb to the early 2020s). In light of the paper, this sample's time point label describes: persistent/refractory GD, antithyroid drugs over 5 years with positive TRAb. For both TCR sequencing and RNA sequencing, RNA was extracted from PBMCs using TRIzol. The library was made by multiplex PCR. The run used an Illumina HiSeq 4000. TCR beta libraries were built with iRepertoire HTBI primers and Arm-PCR amplification of CDR3 regions. The raw public data were reprocessed by TCRdb itself: fastp quality trimming at Q25, MiXCR clonotype calling, in-frame beta chains only. Records with the same CDR3 protein are collapsed into one entry carrying the most frequent genes and DNA. For this sample the table gives around 500,000 distinct CDR3 sequences, of which roughly 20% were detected only once. The ten largest clonotypes hold 7% to 10% of the sample.

Material: peripheral blood mononuclear cells (PBMCs), obtained when the disease was refractory, from a patient treated with antithyroid drugs. The source is a female donor with Graves disease.

This clonotype was recorded many times. The V gene is TRBV28, the J gene TRBJ2-5; TRBD1 aligns across 11 bases. Trimming removed 3 bases from V and 5 bases from J; junction bases left unmatched: 8. The CDR3 covers 16 residues. Germline V gene data show CDR1 as MDHEN and CDR2 as SYDVKM. The CDR3 protein is CASSLRDRGTRETQYF. CDR3 DNA sequence: TGTGCCAGCAGTTTGCGGGACAGGGGGACGAGGGAGACCCAGTACTTC.

The V and J genes are TRBV6-2 or TRBV6-3 and TRBJ1-6; the match to TRBD1 covers 8 bases. V lost 4 bases and J lost 5; bases outside the gene matches: 4. The CDR3 totals 15 residues. Germline V lookup: CDR1 MNHEY, CDR2 SVGEGT. CDR3 coding DNA: TGTGCCAGCAGTTGGGGGACAGGAGATAATTCACCCCTCCACTTT. This codes for CASSWGTGDNSPLHF.

At least ten counts were recorded for this clonotype. The chain employs TRBV12-3 or TRBV12-4 and TRBJ1-5; tentatively, D is TRBD1 (5 bases). The V gene lost 6 bases and the J gene lost 3 bases, with 12 bases spanning the gap. The CDR3 runs 14 residues. The CDR3 loop is CASRWGRNNQPQHF. The CDR3 coding sequence is TGTGCCAGCAGATGGGGACGGAACAATCAGCCCCAGCATTTT.

This clonotype was counted ten times or more. The genes are TRBV7-2 and TRBJ1-5; D ambiguous. The ends were cut back, 5 bases at V and 2 bases at J, with 13 bases in the middle. The CDR3 extends over 15 amino acids. The germline gives CDR1 SGHTA, CDR2 FQGNSA. CDR3 in amino acids: CASSPTGVGNQPQHF. The CDR3, as DNA: TGTGCCAGCAGCCCCACCGGGGTGGGCAATCAGCCCCAGCATTTT.

This clonotype came up many times. J is TRBJ2-7 and V is TRBV10-3; D tentatively reads TRBD1 or TRBD2 (6 bases each). Trimming took off 3 bases at V and 3 bases at J, with 18 bases between the two ends. CDR3 size: 16 residues. Germline CDR1 and CDR2: ENHRY and SYGVKD. The CDR3 sequence is CAISDGRGLVGYEQYF. Here the CDR3 DNA reads TGTGCCATCAGTGATGGACGGGGGCTAGTGGGCTACGAGCAGTACTTC.

This clonotype was seen only a few times. V and J are TRBV7-9 and TRBJ2-1; 13 bases agree with TRBD2. J was trimmed by 3 bases and V by 0 bases; bases with no gene match: 5. Germline V gene data show CDR1 as SEHNR and CDR2 as FQNEAQ (reference sequence). The CDR3 totals 18 residues. This CDR3 reads CASSLAGLAGIFYNEQFF. The CDR3 DNA reads TGTGCCAGCAGCTTAGCGGGACTAGCGGGAATCTTCTACAATGAGCAGTTCTTC.

This clonotype was recorded many times. The rearrangement links TRBV20-1 to TRBJ1-1; D is undetermined. CDR1 DFQATT and CDR2 SNEGSKA come from the germline V gene (reference sequence). V gave up 3 bases and J gave up 3 bases, with 14 bases separating them. The CDR3 contains 14 residues. The CDR3 is CSASRVGWYTEAFF. In DNA form, the CDR3 reads TGCAGTGCTAGCCGCGTTGGGTGGTACACTGAAGCTTTCTTT.

The rearrangement uses TRBV11-3 and TRBJ1-4, with a tentative D call TRBD1 (6 bases). The CDR3 contains 17 residues. Germline CDR1 SGHNT, CDR2 YENEEA. Trimming pared 2 bases from V and 10 bases from J, leaving 23 bases between. The CDR3 DNA sequence: TGTGCCAGCAGCTTAAAAGACACGGGGGGCGACGTAAGAAAACTGTTTTTT. Protein sequence: CASSLKDTGGDVRKLFF. The variable domain in full, with the rest retrieved from reference TRBV11-3 and TRBJ1-4, is EAGVVQSPRYKIIEKKQPVAFWCNPISGHNTLYWYLQNLGQGPELLIRYENEEAVDDSQLPKDRFSAERLKGVDSTLKIQPAELGDSAVYLCASSLKDTGGDVRKLFFGSGTQLSVL.

The CDR3 here is CASSVGLVTGELFF. In nucleotides, the CDR3 is TGTGCCAGCAGCGTAGGGCTAGTAACCGGGGAGCTGTTTTTT. The rearrangement joins TRBV9 to TRBJ2-2; D is uncertain. The CDR3 runs 14 residues. V was trimmed by 0 bases and J by 5 bases, leaving 8 bases between them. CDR1 is SGDLS and CDR2 is YYNGEE in the germline V gene.

V usage is TRBV20-1 and J usage is TRBJ1-2; D is undetermined. Germline V lookup: CDR1 DFQATT, CDR2 SNEGSKA (reference sequence). The CDR3 spans 15 residues. V lost 0 bases, J lost 2 bases, and 13 bases lay in between. CDR3 loop: CSARDSRETNYGYTF. The CDR3 DNA is TGCAGTGCTAGAGATTCTAGGGAAACAAACTATGGCTACACCTTC.

This clonotype was found a few times. The chain links TRBV19 to TRBJ1-1; D is unresolved. The CDR3 runs to 13 residues. V lost 7 bases, J lost 4 bases, and 13 bases lay in between. CDR1 is LNHDA and CDR2 is SQIVND in the germline V gene (reference sequence). The CDR3 coding sequence is TGTGCCAGTAACCCCGCGGTGGGCACTGAAGCTTTCTTT. Residues: CASNPAVGTEAFF.

This clonotype has ten or more counts. The rearrangement links TRBV5-1 to TRBJ1-1; 7 bases match TRBD1. V trimming: 4 bases; J trimming: 3 bases; junction bases outside the gene matches: 9. Germline-derived CDR1 and CDR2 are SGHRS and YFSETQ. The CDR3 is made up of 15 amino acids. CDR3 loop: CASSEEGGGYTEAFF. CDR3 nucleotide sequence: TGCGCCAGCAGCGAGGAGGGAGGGGGCTACACTGAAGCTTTCTTT.

This clonotype turned up a few times. The chain recombines TRBV9 with TRBJ2-5; 10 bases are shared with TRBD1. Germline values: CDR1 SGDLS, CDR2 YYNGEE. V lost 0 bases, J lost 2 bases, and 1 base stayed unmatched. This CDR3 is built from 15 residues. The CDR3 DNA sequence: TGTGCCAGCAGCGTAGGGGGACAGGGGCAAGAGACCCAGTACTTC. Translation: CASSVGGQGQETQYF. The whole variable domain, remainder taken from reference TRBV9 and TRBJ2-5, is DSGVTQTPKHLITATGQRVTLRCSPRSGDLSVYWYQQSLDQGLQFLIQYYNGEERAKGNILERFSAQQFPDLHSELNLSSLELGDSALYFCASSVGGQGQETQYFGPGTRLLVL.

This clonotype has only a few counts. V gene TRBV11-2 combines with J gene TRBJ1-5; 7 bases agree with TRBD1. The V segment lost 6 bases and the J segment 0 bases; nucleotides outside the gene matches: 8. The germline V gene encodes CDR1 SGHAT and CDR2 FQNNGV. The CDR3 is made up of 16 amino acids. In nucleotides, the CDR3 is TGTGCCAGCAGTTGGACAGGCCCCTATAGCAATCAGCCCCAGCATTTT. This sequence encodes CASSWTGPYSNQPQHF. Drawing the rest from reference TRBV11-2 and TRBJ1-5, the complete variable domain is EAGVAQSPRYKIIEKRQSVAFWCNPISGHATLYWYQQILGQGPKLLIQFQNNGVVDDSQLPKDRFSAERLKGVDSTLKIQPAKLEDSAVYLCASSWTGPYSNQPQHFGDGTRLSIL.

V and J are TRBV7-9 and TRBJ2-7, with 8 nucleotides matching TRBD2. This CDR3 spans 15 amino acids. Trimming took 5 bases from V and 3 from J; bases not matched to a gene: 9. Germline V lookup: CDR1 SEHNR, CDR2 FQNEAQ (reference sequence). CDR3 DNA: TGTGCCAGCAGCCCCGGGGGGGGCCAGTTCTACGAGCAGTACTTC. Its translation: CASSPGGGQFYEQYF.

The chain is built from TRBV19 and TRBJ2-1; 8 bases fit TRBD2. J was trimmed by 5 bases and V by 1 base; bases with no gene match: 7. The CDR3 spans 16 residues. The germline gives CDR1 LNHDA, CDR2 SQIVND (reference sequence). Here the CDR3 reads CASSIAGREAHNEQFF. In DNA, the CDR3 is TGTGCCAGTAGTATAGCTGGGCGGGAGGCCCACAATGAGCAGTTCTTC.

This clonotype was counted a few times. The chain employs TRBV6-1 and TRBJ2-2, with no clear D. Germline assignment: CDR1 MNHNS and CDR2 SASEGT. CDR3 length: 13 residues. The V end lost 11 bases, the J end lost 0 bases, and 10 bases lay between the germline ends. The CDR3 bases are TGTGCCCTCCAAGACCCGAACACCGGGGAGCTGTTTTTT. Translating gives CALQDPNTGELFF.

This clonotype occurred a few times. The chain is built from TRBV7-9 and TRBJ2-2, with D uncertain. The CDR3 has 17 residues. Per germline, CDR1 SEHNR and CDR2 FQNEAQ (reference sequence). V was trimmed by 3 bases and J by 5 bases, leaving 19 bases between them. The CDR3: CASSFPELDWETGELFF. Written as DNA, the CDR3 is TGTGCCAGCAGCTTTCCCGAGCTCGACTGGGAAACCGGGGAGCTGTTTTTT.